A selection of T cell receptor beta chains follows, all from one sample in a study of CD4+ T cells in melanoma. The method was immunoSEQ multiplex PCR; TCRdb's version includes in-frame clones alone and lacks a portion of them. The sample holds around 19,000 clones, 81% seen once. The specimen was cells from a culture (not recorded whether cultured in vitro). These TCRs come from a human donor with melanoma. Both conserved end residues are trimmed from each CDR3. The order of the fields is CDR3 length, clone size, V gene, CDR3 protein. Expanded clones are given a class, and other clones once, few, many or no size at all.

11,.,TRBV7-2,ASSLTGNTEAF
14,.,TRBV18,ATRQGLTTTNYGYT
10,.,TRBV6-1,ASRGGRDTQY
12,.,TRBV18,ASSPTGQNTEAF
12,.,TRBV5-1,ASSLQGAESPLH
11,.,TRBV30,AWRTISAGGEY
15,.,TRBV5-1,ASSLGALAGVRDTQY
9,.,TRBV29-1,SVEVYYGYT
12,.,TRBV28,ASRAGGSGNTIY
14,.,TRBV7-8,ASSSPVRDRGSEQF
11,few,TRBV29-1,SVVKGLNTEAF
14,.,TRBV7-3,ASSDRGTASKNEQF
13,.,TRBV11-1,ASSQDPGSEVTQY
13,.,TRBV18,ASSPGTSGNNEQF
11,.,TRBV11-2,ASSLLQNYEQF
13,.,TRBV5-6,ASSVTSGETDTQY
11,.,TRBV7-3,ASSGSMNTEAF
11,.,TRBV6-6,ASRRGLEETQY
12,.,TRBV11-2,ASSYGQMNTEAF
12,.,TRBV5-1,ASRLETGNSPLH
14,.,TRBV28,ASSLIGLAGRNEQY
10,.,TRBV2,ASTEAGQPQH
13,.,TRBV13,ASRGGIAYNSPLH
12,medium-sized,TRBV7-9,ASSPKTGNTEAF
14,.,TRBV4-2,ASSQQQGRNSYGYT
17,.,TRBV5-1,ASSFRSGGSFTSYNEQF
14,.,TRBV7-2,ASSLNVGQGSEKLF
12,.,TRBV10-2,ASSQGLGNQPQH
13,once,TRBV9,ASSVGGGALNEQF
15,.,TRBV4-1,ASSQGGVYLTSNEQF
14,few,TRBV2,ASRDGRGMTTDTQY
15,few,TRBV11-1,ASSLEGTPTTNEKLF
12,few,TRBV5-4,ASSLQGATDTQY
8,.,TRBV20-1,SAHGHEQY
13,.,TRBV4-1,ASSYEAGSLYEQY
14,once,TRBV4-2,ASSQGRDRANQPQH
13,.,TRBV2,ASVRDRGWAGELF
13,.,TRBV9,ASSVAGRSNEKLF
13,.,TRBV9,ASSVGVPANTEAF
10,.,TRBV27,ASRDPGYGYT